Sequencing of this TCR beta chain was carried out in a study of response to subunit inactivated influenza vaccine. One entry per CDR3 protein results from TCRdb running MiXCR on the RT-PCR reads. The sample contains 500,000 to 600,000 distinct CDR3 sequences, about 14% of which appear only once. Source: PBMCs from blood, taken approximately 12 days after vaccination. The clonotype comes from a man over 45 who received an inactivated influenza vaccine.

This CDR3 reads CATSRDLRYTEAFF. The CDR3 bases are TGTGCCACCAGCAGAGATCTTCGGTACACTGAAGCTTTCTTT. The chain couples TRBV15 to TRBJ1-1, with D unresolved. The CDR3 totals 14 residues. Trimming pared 0 bases from V and 3 bases from J, leaving 8 bases between. The germline CDR1 and CDR2 sequences are LNHNV and YYDKDF (reference sequence).